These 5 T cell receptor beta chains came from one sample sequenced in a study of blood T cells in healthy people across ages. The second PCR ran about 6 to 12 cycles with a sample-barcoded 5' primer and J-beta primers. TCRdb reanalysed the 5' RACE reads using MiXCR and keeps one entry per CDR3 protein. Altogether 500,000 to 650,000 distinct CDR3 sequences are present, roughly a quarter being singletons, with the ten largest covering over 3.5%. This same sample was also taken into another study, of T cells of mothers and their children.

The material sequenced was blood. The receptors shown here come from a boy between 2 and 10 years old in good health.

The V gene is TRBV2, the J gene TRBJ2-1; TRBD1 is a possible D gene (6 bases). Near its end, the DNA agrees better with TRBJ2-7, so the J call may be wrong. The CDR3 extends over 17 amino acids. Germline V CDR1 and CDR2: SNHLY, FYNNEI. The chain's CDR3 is CASRGTARDTVSYEQYF. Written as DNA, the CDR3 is TGTGCCAGCAGAGGTACAGCCCGGGACACCGTCTCCTACGAGCAGTACTTC.

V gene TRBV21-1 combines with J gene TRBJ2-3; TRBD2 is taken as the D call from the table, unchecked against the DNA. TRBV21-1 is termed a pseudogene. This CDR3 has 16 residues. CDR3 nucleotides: TGTGCCAGCAGCCCACGAAGCGGGGGGGCGTTGAATACGCAGTATTTT. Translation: CASSPRSGGALNTQYF.

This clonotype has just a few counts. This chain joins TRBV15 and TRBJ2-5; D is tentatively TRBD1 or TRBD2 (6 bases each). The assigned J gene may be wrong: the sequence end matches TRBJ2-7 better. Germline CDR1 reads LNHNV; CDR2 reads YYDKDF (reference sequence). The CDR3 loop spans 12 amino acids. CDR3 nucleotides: TGTGCCACCAGCAATAGGGGGGCCGAGCAGTACTTC. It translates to CATSNRGAEQYF.

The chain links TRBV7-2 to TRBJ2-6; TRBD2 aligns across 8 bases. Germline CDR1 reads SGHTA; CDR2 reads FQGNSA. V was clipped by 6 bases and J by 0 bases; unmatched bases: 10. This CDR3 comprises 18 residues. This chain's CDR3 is CASSSPRGVPSGANVLTF. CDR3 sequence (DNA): TGTGCCAGCAGTTCCCCGCGGGGGGTGCCCTCTGGGGCCAACGTCCTGACTTTC.

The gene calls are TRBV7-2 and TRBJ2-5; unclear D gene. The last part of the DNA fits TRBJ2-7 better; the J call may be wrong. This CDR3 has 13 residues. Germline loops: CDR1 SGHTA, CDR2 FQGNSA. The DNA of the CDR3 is TGTGCCAGCAGCTCTCAGACCGAAAACGAGCAGTACTTC. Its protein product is CASSSQTENEQYF.